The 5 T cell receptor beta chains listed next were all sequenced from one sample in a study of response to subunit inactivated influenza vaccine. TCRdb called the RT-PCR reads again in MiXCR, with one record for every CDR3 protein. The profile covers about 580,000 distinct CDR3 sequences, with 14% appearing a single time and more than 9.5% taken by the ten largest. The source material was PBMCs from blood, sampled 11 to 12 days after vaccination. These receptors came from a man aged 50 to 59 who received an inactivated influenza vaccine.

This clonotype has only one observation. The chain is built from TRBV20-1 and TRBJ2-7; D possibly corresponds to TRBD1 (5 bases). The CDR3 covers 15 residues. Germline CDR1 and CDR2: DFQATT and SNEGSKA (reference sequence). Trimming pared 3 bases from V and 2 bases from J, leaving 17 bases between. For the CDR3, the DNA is TGCAGTGCTAGTAGTTTCGCAGGGTCGACCTACGAGCAGTACTTC. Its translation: CSASSFAGSTYEQYF.

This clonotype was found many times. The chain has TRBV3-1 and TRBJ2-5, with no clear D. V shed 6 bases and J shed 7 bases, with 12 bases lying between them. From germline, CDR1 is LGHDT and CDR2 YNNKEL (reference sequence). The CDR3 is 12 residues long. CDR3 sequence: CASSPIRGTQYF. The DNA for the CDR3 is TGTGCCAGCAGTCCGATAAGAGGGACCCAGTACTTC.

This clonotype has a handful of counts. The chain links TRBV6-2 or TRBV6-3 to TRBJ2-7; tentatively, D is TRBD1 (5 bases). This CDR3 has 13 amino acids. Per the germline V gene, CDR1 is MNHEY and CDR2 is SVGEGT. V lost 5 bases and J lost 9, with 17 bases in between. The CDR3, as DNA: TGTGCCAGCAGTACCCGCTGGACACTGGTGCAGTACTTC. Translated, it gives CASSTRWTLVQYF.

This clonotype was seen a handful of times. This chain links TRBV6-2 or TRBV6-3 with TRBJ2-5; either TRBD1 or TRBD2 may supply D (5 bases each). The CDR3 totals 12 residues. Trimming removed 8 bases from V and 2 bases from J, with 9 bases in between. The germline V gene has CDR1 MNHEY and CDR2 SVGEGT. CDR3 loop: CASGDPQETQYF. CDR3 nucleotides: TGTGCCAGCGGGGACCCGCAAGAGACCCAGTACTTC.

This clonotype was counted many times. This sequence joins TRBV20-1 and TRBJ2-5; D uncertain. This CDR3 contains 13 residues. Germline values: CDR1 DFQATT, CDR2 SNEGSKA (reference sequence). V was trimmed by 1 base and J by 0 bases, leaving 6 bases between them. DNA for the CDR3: TGCAGTGCTAGAGGAATACACCAAGAGACCCAGTACTTC. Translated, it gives CSARGIHQETQYF.